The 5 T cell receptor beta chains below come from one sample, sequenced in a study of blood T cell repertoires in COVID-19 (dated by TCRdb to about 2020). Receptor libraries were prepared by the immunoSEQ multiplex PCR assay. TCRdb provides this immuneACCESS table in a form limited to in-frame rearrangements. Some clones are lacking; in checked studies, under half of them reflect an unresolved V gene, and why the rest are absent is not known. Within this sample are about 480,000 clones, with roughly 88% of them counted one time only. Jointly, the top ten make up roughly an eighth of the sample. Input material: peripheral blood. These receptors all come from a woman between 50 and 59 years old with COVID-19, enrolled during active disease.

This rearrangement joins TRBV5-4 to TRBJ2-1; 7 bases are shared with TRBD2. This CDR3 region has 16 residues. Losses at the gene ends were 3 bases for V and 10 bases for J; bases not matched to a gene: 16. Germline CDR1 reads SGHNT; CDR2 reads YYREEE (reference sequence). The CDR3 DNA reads TGTGCCAGCAGCTACCTGGCTAGCGGAGATCTACGGGAGCAGTTCTTC. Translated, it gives CASSYLASGDLREQFF.

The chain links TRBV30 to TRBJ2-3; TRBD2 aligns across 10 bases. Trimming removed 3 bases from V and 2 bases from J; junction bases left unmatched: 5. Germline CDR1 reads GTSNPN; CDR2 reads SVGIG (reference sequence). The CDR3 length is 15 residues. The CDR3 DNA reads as TGTGCCTGGAGGATTAGCGGGGGGCCCACAGATACGCAGTATTTT. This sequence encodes CAWRISGGPTDTQYF.

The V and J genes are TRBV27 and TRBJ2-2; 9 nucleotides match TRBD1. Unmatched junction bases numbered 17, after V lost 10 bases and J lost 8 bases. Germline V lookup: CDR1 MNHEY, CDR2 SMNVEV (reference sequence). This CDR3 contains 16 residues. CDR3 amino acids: CATYSLGQGRSGELFF. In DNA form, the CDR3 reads TGTGCCACCTATTCGCTCGGACAGGGGAGGTCTGGGGAGCTGTTTTTT.

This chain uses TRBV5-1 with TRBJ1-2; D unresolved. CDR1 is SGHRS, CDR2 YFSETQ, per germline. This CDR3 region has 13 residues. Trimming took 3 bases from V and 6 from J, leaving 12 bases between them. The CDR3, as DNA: TGCGCCAGCAGCTCTCACCAAGAGGATGGCTACACCTTC. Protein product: CASSSHQEDGYTF.

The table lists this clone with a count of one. The CDR3: CASSQESRYEQYF. CDR3 bases: TGCGCCAGCAGCCAAGAATCCCGCTACGAGCAGTACTTC. This chain connects TRBV4-1 to TRBJ2-7; D unresolved. CDR1 is MGHRA, CDR2 YSYEKL, per germline. Trimming stripped 0 bases from V and 3 bases from J, with 6 bases between. The CDR3 consists of 13 residues.